The TCR beta chain under discussion was sequenced for a study of blood T cell repertoires in COVID-19. This table comes from immunoSEQ multiplex PCR, and its TCRdb copy is limited to in-frame clones, with some not included. This table holds some 300,000 clones, about 87% found once. A single count supports this clone. Germline CDR1 is SGHTA and CDR2 is FQGNSA. There are 18 residues in the CDR3. Trimming at V came to 2 bases and at J to 6 bases, leaving 15 bases not matched to a gene. The sample taken for sequencing was peripheral blood. The chain carries TRBV7-2 and TRBJ2-7, with 11 positions matching TRBD2. The clonotype was recovered from a man aged 65-85 years with acute or convalescent COVID-19. The CDR3 region has the DNA TGTGCCAGCAGCTTACCCGCCCTTAAACTAGCGGGAGTAGGCGAGCAGTACTTC. Translation: CASSLPALKLAGVGEQYF.